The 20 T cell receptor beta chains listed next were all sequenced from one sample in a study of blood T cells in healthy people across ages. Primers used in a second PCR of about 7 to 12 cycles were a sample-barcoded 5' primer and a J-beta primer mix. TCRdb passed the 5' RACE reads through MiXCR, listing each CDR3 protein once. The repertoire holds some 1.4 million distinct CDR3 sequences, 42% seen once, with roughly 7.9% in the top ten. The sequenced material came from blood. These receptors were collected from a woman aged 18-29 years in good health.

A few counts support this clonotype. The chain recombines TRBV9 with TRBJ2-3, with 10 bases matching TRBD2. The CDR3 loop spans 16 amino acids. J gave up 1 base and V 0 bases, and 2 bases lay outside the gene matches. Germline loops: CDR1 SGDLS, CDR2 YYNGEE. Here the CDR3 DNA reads TGTGCCAGCAGCGTAGGTACTAGCGGGGGCACAGATACGCAGTATTTT. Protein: CASSVGTSGGTDTQYF.

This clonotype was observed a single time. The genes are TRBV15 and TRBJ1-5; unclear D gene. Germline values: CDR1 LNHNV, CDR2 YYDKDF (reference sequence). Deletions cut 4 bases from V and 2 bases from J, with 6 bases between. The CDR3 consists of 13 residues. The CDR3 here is CATSTRGNQPQHF. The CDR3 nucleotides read TGTGCCACCAGCACCCGGGGCAATCAGCCCCAGCATTTT.

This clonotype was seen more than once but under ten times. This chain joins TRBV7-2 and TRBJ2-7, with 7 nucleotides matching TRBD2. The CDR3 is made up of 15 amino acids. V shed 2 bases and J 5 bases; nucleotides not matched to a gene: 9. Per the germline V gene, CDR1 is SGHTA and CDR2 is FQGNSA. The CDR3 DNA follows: TGTGCCAGCAGCTTAACCGGCGGGAGTAGCAACGAGCAGTACTTC. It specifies CASSLTGGSSNEQYF.

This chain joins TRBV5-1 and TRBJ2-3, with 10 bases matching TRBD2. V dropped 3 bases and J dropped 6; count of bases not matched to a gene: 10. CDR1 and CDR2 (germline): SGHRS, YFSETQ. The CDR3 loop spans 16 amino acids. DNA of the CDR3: TGCGCCAGCAGCTACCCTAGCGGGAGAGTCTCGGATACGCAGTATTTT. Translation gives CASSYPSGRVSDTQYF. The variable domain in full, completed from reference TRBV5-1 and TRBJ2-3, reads KAGVTQTPRYLIKTRGQQVTLSCSPISGHRSVSWYQQTPGQGLQFLFEYFSETQRNKGNFPGRFSGRQFSNSRSEMNVSTLELGDSALYLCASSYPSGRVSDTQYFGPGTRLTVL.

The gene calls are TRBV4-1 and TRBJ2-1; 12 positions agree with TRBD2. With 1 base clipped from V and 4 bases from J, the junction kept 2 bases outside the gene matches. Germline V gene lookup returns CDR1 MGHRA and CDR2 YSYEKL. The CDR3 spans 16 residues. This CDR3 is CASSQGTSGIYNEQFF. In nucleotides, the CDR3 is TGCGCCAGCAGCCAAGGGACTAGCGGGATATACAATGAGCAGTTCTTC.

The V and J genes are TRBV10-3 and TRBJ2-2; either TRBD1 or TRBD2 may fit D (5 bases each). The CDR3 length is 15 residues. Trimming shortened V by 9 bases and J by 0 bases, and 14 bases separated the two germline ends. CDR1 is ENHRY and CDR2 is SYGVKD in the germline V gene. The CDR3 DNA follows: TGTGCCATGGCTAGGGACGCTACGAACACCGGGGAGCTGTTTTTT. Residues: CAMARDATNTGELFF.

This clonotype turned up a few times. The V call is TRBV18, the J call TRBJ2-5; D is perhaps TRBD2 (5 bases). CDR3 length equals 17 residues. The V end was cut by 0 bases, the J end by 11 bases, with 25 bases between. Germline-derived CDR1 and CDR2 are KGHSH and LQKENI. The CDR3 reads CASSPPGYGEPLHEQYF. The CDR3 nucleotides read TGTGCCAGCTCACCACCGGGTTACGGGGAGCCCCTCCATGAGCAGTACTTC.

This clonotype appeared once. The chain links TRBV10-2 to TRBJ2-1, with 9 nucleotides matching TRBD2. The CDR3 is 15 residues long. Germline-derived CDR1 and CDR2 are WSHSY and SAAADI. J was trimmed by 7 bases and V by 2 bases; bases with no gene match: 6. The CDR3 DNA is TGCGCCAGCAGTGAGCCCGGACTAGCGAAGAATGAGCAGTTCTTC. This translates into CASSEPGLAKNEQFF.

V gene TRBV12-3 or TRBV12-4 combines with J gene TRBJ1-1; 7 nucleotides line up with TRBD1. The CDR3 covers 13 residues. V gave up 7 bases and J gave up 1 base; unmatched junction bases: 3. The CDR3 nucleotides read TGTGCCAGCACCAGGACAGGGAACACTGAAGCTTTCTTT. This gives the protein CASTRTGNTEAFF.

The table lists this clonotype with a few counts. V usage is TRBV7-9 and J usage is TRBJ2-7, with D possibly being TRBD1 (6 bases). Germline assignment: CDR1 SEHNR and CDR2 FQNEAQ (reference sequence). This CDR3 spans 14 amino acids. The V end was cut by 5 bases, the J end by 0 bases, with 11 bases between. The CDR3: CASSQGSDSYEQYF. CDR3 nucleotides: TGTGCCAGCAGCCAGGGGAGCGACTCCTACGAGCAGTACTTC.

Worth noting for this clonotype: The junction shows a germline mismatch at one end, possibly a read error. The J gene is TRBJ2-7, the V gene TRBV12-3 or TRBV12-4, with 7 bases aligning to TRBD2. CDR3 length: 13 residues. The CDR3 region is CANSLGGRYEQYF. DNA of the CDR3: TGTGCCAACAGTTTAGGCGGGAGATATGAGCAGTACTTC.

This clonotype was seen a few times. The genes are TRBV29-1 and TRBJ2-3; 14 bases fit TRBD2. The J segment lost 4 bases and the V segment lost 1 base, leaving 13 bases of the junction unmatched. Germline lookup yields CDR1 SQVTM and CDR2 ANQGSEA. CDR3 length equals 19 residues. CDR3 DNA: TGCAGCGTTGAAGCGTCCGGGACTAGCGGGAGAGGGGGGCCAGATACGCAGTATTTT. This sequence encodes CSVEASGTSGRGGPDTQYF.

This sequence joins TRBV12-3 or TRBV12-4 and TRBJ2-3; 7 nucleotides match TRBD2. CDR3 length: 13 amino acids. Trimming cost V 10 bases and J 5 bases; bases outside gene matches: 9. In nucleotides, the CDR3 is TGTGCCACCCAGGGAGGGGCCCTAGATACGCAGTATTTT. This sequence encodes CATQGGALDTQYF.

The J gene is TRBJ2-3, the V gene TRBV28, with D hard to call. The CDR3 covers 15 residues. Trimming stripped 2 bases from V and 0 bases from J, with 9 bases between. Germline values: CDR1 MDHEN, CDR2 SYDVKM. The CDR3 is CASSLTEFSTDTQYF. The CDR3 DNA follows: TGTGCCAGCAGTTTAACGGAGTTTAGCACAGATACGCAGTATTTT.

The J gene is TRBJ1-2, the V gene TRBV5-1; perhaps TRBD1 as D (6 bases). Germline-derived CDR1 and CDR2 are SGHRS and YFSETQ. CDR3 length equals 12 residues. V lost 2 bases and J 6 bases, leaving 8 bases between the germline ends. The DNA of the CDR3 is TGCGCCAGCAGCTTCCAGGGGCATGGCTACACCTTC. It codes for CASSFQGHGYTF.

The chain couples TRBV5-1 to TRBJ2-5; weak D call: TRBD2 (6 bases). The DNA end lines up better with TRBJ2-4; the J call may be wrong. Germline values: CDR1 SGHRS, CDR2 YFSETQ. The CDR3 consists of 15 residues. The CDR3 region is CASSPRLETQYIQYF. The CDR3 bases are TGCGCCAGCAGCCCCCGACTAGAGACGCAATACATTCAGTACTTC.

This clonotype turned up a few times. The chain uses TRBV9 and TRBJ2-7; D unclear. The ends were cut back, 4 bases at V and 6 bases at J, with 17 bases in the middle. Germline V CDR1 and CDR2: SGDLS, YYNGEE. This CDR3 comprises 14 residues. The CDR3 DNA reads TGTGCCAGCAGCCCCTTTACACAATACGGCGAGCAGTACTTC. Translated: CASSPFTQYGEQYF.

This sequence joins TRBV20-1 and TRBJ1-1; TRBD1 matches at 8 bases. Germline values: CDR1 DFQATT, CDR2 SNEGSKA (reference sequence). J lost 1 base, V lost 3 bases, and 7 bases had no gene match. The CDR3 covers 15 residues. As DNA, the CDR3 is TGCAGTGCTAGTCCAGGGGGCGCGGGGAACACTGAAGCTTTCTTT. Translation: CSASPGGAGNTEAFF.

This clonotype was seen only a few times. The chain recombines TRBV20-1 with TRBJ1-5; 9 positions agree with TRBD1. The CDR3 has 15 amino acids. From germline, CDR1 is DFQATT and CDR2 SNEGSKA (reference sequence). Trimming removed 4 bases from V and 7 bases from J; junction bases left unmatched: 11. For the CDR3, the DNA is TGCAGTGCTACCGACCGGGACAGGGTACACCAGCCCCAGCATTTT. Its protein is CSATDRDRVHQPQHF.

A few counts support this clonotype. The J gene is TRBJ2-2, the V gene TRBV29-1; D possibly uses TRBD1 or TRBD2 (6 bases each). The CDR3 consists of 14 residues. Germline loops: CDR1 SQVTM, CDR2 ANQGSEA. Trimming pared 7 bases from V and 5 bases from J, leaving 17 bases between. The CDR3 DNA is TGCAGCGCCTACGGGGGCGCCATTACCGGGGAGCTGTTTTTT. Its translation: CSAYGGAITGELFF.